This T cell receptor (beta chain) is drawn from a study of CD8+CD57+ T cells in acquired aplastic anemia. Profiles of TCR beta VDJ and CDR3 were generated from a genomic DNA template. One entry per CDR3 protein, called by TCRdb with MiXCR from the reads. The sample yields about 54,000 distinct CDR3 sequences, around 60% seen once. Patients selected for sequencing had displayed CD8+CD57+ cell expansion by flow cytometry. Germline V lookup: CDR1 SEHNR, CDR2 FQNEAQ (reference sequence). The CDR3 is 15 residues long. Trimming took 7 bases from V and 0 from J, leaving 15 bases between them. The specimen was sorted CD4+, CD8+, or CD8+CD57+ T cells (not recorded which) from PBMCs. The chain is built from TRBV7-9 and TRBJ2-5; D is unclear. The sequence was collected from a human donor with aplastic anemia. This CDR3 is CASTSFYSYQETQYF. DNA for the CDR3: TGTGCCAGCACCTCTTTTTACTCGTACCAAGAGACCCAGTACTTC.